These T cell receptor beta chains were read from a single sample in a study of response to subunit inactivated influenza vaccine. MiXCR was run by TCRdb on the RT-PCR reads, yielding one entry per CDR3 protein. The repertoire includes about 520,000 distinct CDR3 sequences, approximately 9.9% of them detected once, and roughly 12% sits in the top ten. Sequenced material: PBMCs from blood, taken 40 to 50 days after vaccination. Every receptor here comes from a man in his fifties who received an inactivated influenza vaccine. Both conserved end residues are part of each CDR3. The D gene is left open where the match is weak. Some rows mark clone size as missing; the rest say once, few, many or name a class of expanded clone.

j_call clone_size d_call v_call cdr3_nt cdr3_aa
TRBJ1-1 . TRBD1 TRBV7-2 TGTGCCAGCAGCTTCGGGACAGCAGTAGCTTTCTTT CASSFGTAVAFF
TRBJ1-5 . . TRBV24-1 TGTGCCACCAGTGAAAGAGGGTATGGCAATCAGCCCCAGCATTTT CATSERGYGNQPQHF
TRBJ1-2 many TRBD1 TRBV7-9 TGTGCCAGCAGCGAATCCGGGACAGGGGATGGCTACACCTTC CASSESGTGDGYTF
TRBJ1-1 . TRBD1 TRBV5-1 TGCGCCAGCAGCGCGCGGACAGGGAGTGAAGCTTTCTTT CASSARTGSEAFF
TRBJ2-7 . . TRBV7-9 TGTGCCAGCAGTAGCCCCGGGTACCCTCTCGAGCAGTACTTC CASSSPGYPLEQYF
TRBJ2-3 . . TRBV5-5 TGTGCCAGCAGCTCCACGAGCCACTATACGCAGTATTTT CASSSTSHYTQYF
TRBJ2-3 many . TRBV20-1 TGCAGTGCTAGTTCTAGCGCGGGCTTGACAGATACGCAGTATTTT CSASSSAGLTDTQYF
TRBJ2-3 many TRBD2 TRBV29-1 TGCAGCGTATTGGGACTAGCGGGGGCCTACACAGATACGCAGTATTTT CSVLGLAGAYTDTQYF
TRBJ1-6 many . TRBV7-9 TGTGCCAGCATGGCGAGCTCCTATAATTCACCCCTCCACTTT CASMASSYNSPLHF
TRBJ2-7 . TRBD1 TRBV7-2 TGTGCCAGCACCTCACAGGGGGCTGGTTACGAGCAGTACTTC CASTSQGAGYEQYF
TRBJ2-1 . . TRBV4-1 TGCGCCAGCAGCCAATCCCGGGGGGCCGGGAATGAGCAGTTCTTC CASSQSRGAGNEQFF
TRBJ2-5 few . TRBV7-6 TGTGCCAGCAGCCGACGGCCCCTCGCCCAAGAGACCCAGTACTTC CASSRRPLAQETQYF
TRBJ2-6 few . TRBV27 TGTGCCAGCAGTTACTTAAGCTCTGGGGCCAACGTCCTGACTTTC CASSYLSSGANVLTF
TRBJ2-7 few TRBD2 TRBV10-3 TGTGCCATCAGTGTCCCGGGACTAGCGCACTACGAGCAGTACTTC CAISVPGLAHYEQYF
TRBJ2-1 . TRBD2 TRBV5-5 TGTGCCAGCAGCTTACTAGCGGGAGGCCGTGGGCCAAACGATGAGCAGTTCTTC CASSLLAGGRGPNDEQFF
TRBJ2-7 few TRBD1 TRBV9 TGTGCCAGCAGCGCCGGGACAGGGGGTTTCGAGCAGTACTTC CASSAGTGGFEQYF
TRBJ2-5 . TRBD2 TRBV15 TGTGCCACCAGCAGAGATCGGCGGGAGCCAACCCTCGGAGAGACCCAGTACTTC CATSRDRREPTLGETQYF
TRBJ2-2 few . TRBV5-1 TGCGCCAGCAGCTCCAGTGCGGGGCGCACCGGGGAGCTGTTTTTT CASSSSAGRTGELFF
TRBJ2-7 few . TRBV2 TGTGCCAGCAGTATCGGGAGGGGGCACTACGAGCAGTACTTC CASSIGRGHYEQYF
TRBJ2-1 few . TRBV4-1 TGCGCCAGCAGCCAAGATAGTGGACCTAATATAGTGCAGTTCTTC CASSQDSGPNIVQFF
TRBJ2-7 few TRBD2 TRBV12-3/TRBV12-4 TGTGCCAGCAGTCCCAGGGAGGGGAATGTCCACGAGCAGTACTTC CASSPREGNVHEQYF
TRBJ2-1 many TRBD2 TRBV20-1 TGCAGTGCTAGGCGATCGGCGGGGGCCTACAATGAGCAGTTCTTC CSARRSAGAYNEQFF
TRBJ2-3 few TRBD2 TRBV4-1 TGCGCCAGCAGTCTTACAACTAGCGGGGGGGCAGATACGCAGTATTTT CASSLTTSGGADTQYF
TRBJ2-1 few TRBD2 TRBV6-2/TRBV6-3 TGTGCCAGCAGTTACTCAGGCCCTAGCGGGGGGCCCGAGAGCTCCTACAATGAGCAGTTCTTC CASSYSGPSGGPESSYNEQFF
TRBJ1-2 . . TRBV10-3 TGTGCCATCAGTGATAGTCGATATGGCTACACCTTC CAISDSRYGYTF
TRBJ2-7 few . TRBV5-1 TGCGCCAGCAGCTTGGCCGGACAGCCTACCTACGAGCAGTACTTC CASSLAGQPTYEQYF
TRBJ1-1 many . TRBV7-2 TGTGCCAGCAAAAGGGGGGGCGCTGGGACTGAAGCTTTCTTT CASKRGGAGTEAFF
TRBJ1-3 many TRBD1 TRBV11-1 TGTGCCAGCAGCTTTAAAAGTCCCGGGACAGGGACCTCCGGAAACACCATATATTTT CASSFKSPGTGTSGNTIYF
TRBJ2-3 . . TRBV10-3 TGTGCCACCGACTCGGGTTACAGTAGCGCAGATACGCAGTATTTT CATDSGYSSADTQYF
TRBJ1-1 many . TRBV6-6 TGTGCCAGCAGTGTAGTCGGGGACACTGAAGCTTTCTTT CASSVVGDTEAFF
TRBJ1-4 many . TRBV12-3/TRBV12-4 TGTGCCAGCAGTTCCCGACAGAAGGGGAAACTGTTTTTT CASSSRQKGKLFF
TRBJ2-5 many TRBD2 TRBV24-1 TGTGCCACCAGTGTTGGGGGACTAGCGGGAGCGGGAGAGACCCAGTACTTC CATSVGGLAGAGETQYF
TRBJ2-1 many TRBD2 TRBV20-1 TGCAGTGCACTTCCCACTAGCGGGATTTCCGATGAGCAGTTCTTC CSALPTSGISDEQFF
TRBJ2-1 many TRBD1 TRBV29-1 TGCAGCGTTACAGGGGTCTTCAACTACAATGAGCAGTTCTTC CSVTGVFNYNEQFF
TRBJ1-1 few . TRBV3-1 TGTGCCAGCAGCCAAGGGAGGCAGGCGAACACTGAAGCTTTCTTT CASSQGRQANTEAFF
TRBJ2-3 many . TRBV20-1 TGCAGTGCGTCGCCAGTGGGTCCAGATACGCAGTATTTT CSASPVGPDTQYF
TRBJ2-1 many . TRBV15 TGTGCCACCAGCAGAGACCCGGGATCCTACAATGAGCAGTTCTTC CATSRDPGSYNEQFF
TRBJ1-2 . . TRBV28 TGTGCCAGCAGTTTAGTTTCGGGTGGCTACACCTTC CASSLVSGGYTF
TRBJ2-7 many . TRBV24-1 TGTGCCACCAGTGATCTACCACCGGGGGCAACAACCTACGAGCAGTACTTC CATSDLPPGATTYEQYF
TRBJ2-5 few TRBD2 TRBV20-1 TGCAGTGCTAGTAGGGGAAGCGGGGGTTCAGGAGAGACCCAGTACTTC CSASRGSGGSGETQYF
TRBJ1-5 . . TRBV28 TGTGCCAGCAGCCCCCCCGTTCAGCCCCAGCATTTT CASSPPVQPQHF
TRBJ2-3 . . TRBV7-2 TGTGCCAGCAGCCCCCCTCAGGGGTTCACAGATACGCAGTATTTT CASSPPQGFTDTQYF
TRBJ1-5 . . TRBV28 TGTGCCAGCAGATGGGGCAATCAGCCCCAGCATTTT CASRWGNQPQHF
TRBJ2-7 . TRBD2 TRBV6-5 TGTGCCAGCAGTACTAGCGGGGGCCTAGAGTGGGACTTC CASSTSGGLEWDF
TRBJ2-3 . . TRBV11-2 TGTGCCAGCAGCCCCCGGCAGTTTGATACGCAGTATTTT CASSPRQFDTQYF
TRBJ2-3 many TRBD1 TRBV14 TGTGCCAACCCGACAGGGCGGGGCACAGATACGCAGTATTTT CANPTGRGTDTQYF
TRBJ1-1 few . TRBV11-2 TGTGCCAGCAGCCATGACCTCGTCCTAGGTTTCTTT CASSHDLVLGFF
TRBJ1-2 few . TRBV20-1 TGCAGTGCTAGAATGGACGTTAACTATGGCTACACCTTC CSARMDVNYGYTF
TRBJ2-7 . TRBD2 TRBV20-1 TGCAGTGCTAGGACCCCCGAACTAGCGGGGACCTACGAGCAGTACTTC CSARTPELAGTYEQYF
TRBJ2-7 few TRBD2 TRBV13 TGTGCCAGCAGCTCCCTTGCGGGAGGGATGTACGAGCAGTACTTC CASSSLAGGMYEQYF
TRBJ2-7 . . TRBV18 TGTGCCAGCTCACCGCCGAATAGGGGACCTTACGAGCAGTACTTC CASSPPNRGPYEQYF
TRBJ2-5 once TRBD2 TRBV7-9 TGTGCCAGCAGCCCGTGGGGGGGCCAAGAGACCCAGTACTTC CASSPWGGQETQYF